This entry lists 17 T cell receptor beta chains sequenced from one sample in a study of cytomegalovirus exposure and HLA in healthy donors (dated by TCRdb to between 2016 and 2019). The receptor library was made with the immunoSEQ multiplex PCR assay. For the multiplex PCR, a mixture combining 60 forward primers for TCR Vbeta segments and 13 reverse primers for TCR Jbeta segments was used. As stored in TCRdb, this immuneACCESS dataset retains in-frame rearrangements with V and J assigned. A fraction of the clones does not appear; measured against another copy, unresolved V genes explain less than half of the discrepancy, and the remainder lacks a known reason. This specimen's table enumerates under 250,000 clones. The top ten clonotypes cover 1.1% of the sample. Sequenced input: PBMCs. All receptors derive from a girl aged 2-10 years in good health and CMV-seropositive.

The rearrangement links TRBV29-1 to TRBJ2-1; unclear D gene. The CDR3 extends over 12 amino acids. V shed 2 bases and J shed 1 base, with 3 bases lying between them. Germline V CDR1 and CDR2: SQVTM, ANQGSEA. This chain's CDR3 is CSVEQSYNEQFF. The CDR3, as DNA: TGCAGCGTTGAACAGTCCTACAATGAGCAGTTCTTC.

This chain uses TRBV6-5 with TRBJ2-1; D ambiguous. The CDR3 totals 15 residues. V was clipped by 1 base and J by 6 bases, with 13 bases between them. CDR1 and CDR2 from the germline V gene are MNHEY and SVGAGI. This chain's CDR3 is CASSYYGTDPNEQFF. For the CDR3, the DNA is TGTGCCAGCAGTTACTATGGAACAGATCCCAATGAGCAGTTCTTC.

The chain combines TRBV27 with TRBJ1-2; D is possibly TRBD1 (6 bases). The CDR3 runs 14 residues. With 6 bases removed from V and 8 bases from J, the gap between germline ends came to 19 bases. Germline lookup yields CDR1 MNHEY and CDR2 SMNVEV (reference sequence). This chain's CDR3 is CASSPGETAFGYTF. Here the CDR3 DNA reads TGTGCCAGCAGCCCAGGGGAGACAGCGTTCGGCTACACCTTC.

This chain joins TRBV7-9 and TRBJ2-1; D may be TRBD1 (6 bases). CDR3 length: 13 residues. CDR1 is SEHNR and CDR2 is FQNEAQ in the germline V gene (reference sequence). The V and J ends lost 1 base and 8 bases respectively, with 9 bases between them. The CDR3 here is CASSLERGYEQFF. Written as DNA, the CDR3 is TGTGCCAGCAGCTTAGAGAGGGGGTATGAGCAGTTCTTC.

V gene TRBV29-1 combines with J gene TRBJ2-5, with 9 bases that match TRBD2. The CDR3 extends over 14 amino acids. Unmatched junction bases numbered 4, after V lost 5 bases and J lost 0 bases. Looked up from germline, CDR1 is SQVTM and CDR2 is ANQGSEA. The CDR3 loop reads CSVRLAENQETQYF. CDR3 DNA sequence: TGCAGCGTTCGACTAGCGGAGAACCAAGAGACCCAGTACTTC.

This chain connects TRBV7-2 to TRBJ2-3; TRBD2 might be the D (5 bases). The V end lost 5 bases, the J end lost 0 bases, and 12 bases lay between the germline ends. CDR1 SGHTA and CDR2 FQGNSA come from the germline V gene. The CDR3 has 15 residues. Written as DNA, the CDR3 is TGTGCCAGCAGCCCGGAGCGGAAAAGCACAGATACGCAGTATTTT. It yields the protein CASSPERKSTDTQYF.

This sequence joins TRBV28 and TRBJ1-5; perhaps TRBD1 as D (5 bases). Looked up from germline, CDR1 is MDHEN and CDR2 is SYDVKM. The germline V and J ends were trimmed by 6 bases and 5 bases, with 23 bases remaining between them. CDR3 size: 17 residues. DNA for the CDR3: TGTGCCAGCAGCAAACTTCCCGCAGGGAGGAAAGATCAGCCCCAGCATTTT. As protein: CASSKLPAGRKDQPQHF.

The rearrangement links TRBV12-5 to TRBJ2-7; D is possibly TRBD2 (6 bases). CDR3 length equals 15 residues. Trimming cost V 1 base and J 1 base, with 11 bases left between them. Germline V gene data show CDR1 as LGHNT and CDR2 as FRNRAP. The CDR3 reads CASGLGLVGSYEQYF. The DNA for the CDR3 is TGTGCTAGTGGTTTGGGACTAGTGGGGTCCTACGAGCAGTACTTC.

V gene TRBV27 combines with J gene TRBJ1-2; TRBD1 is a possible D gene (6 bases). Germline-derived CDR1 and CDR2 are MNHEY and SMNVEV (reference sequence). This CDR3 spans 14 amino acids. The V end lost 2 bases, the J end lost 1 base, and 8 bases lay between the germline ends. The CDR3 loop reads CASSLSRGNYGYTF. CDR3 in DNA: TGTGCCAGCAGTTTAAGCAGGGGTAACTATGGCTACACCTTC.

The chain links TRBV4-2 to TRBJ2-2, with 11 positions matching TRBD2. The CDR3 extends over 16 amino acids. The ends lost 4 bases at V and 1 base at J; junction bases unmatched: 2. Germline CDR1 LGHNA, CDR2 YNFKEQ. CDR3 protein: CASSRGTSGNTGELFF. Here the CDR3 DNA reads TGTGCCAGCAGCCGAGGGACTAGCGGGAACACCGGGGAGCTGTTTTTT.

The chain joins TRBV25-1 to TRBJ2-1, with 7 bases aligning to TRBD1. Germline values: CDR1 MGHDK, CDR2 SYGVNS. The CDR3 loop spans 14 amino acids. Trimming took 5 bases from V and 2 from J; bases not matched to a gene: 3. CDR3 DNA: TGTGCCAGCAGTATCGGACAGGCCTACAATGAGCAGTTCTTC. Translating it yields CASSIGQAYNEQFF.

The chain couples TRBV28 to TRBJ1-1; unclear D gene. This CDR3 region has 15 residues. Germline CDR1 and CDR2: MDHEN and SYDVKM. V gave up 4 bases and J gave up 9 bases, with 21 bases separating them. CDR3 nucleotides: TGTGCCAGCAGTTCCTCCCCCCGGGTGGCGGGTAAAGCTTTCTTT. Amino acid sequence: CASSSSPRVAGKAFF.

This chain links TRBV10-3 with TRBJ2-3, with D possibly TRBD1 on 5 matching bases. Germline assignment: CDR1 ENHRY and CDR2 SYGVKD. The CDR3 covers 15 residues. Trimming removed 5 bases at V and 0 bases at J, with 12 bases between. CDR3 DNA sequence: TGTGCCATCAGTAGACAGACATCTAGCACAGATACGCAGTATTTT. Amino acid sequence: CAISRQTSSTDTQYF.

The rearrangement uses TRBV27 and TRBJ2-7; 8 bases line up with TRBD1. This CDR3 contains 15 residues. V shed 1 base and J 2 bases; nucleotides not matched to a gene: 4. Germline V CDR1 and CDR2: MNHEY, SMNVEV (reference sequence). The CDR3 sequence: CASSLLPGQAYEQYF. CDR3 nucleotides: TGTGCCAGCAGTTTATTACCGGGACAGGCCTACGAGCAGTACTTC.

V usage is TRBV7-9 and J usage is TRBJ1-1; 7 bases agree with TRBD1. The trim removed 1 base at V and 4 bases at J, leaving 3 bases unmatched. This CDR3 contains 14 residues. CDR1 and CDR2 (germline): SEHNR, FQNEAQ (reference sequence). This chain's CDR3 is CASSLGQGATEAFF. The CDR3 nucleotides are TGTGCCAGCAGCTTAGGACAGGGAGCCACTGAAGCTTTCTTT.

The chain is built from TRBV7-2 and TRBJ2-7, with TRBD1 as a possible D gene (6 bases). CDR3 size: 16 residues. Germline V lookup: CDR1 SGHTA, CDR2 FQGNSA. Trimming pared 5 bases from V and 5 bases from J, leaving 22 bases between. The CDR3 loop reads CASSPSGGAPSDEQYF. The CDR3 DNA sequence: TGTGCCAGCAGCCCTAGTGGGGGCGCGCCGAGTGACGAGCAGTACTTC.

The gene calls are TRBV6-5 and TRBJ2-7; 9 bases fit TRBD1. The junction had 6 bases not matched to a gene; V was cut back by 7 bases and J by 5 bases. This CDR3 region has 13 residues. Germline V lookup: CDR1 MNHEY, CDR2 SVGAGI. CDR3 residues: CASKEQGADEQYF. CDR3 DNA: TGTGCCAGCAAGGAACAGGGGGCGGACGAGCAGTACTTC.